These 3 T cell receptor beta chains were all obtained from the same sample, sequenced in a study of shared clonotypes between healthy human individuals (dated by TCRdb to 2020 to 2021). The protocol used for the library was the immunoSEQ multiplex PCR assay. In its TCRdb copy, this immuneACCESS table keeps in-frame sequences only and misses some clones. Where compared with another copy, unresolved V genes explain less than half of these, and the others have no known cause. This sample holds 2 million or so clones; less than 95% were observed only once. The top ten clones comprise about 1.1% of the sample. For the CD8 naive samples, CD45RO-negative cells were positively selected for CCR7, yielding a CD45RA+CCR7+ population from which TemRA cells were excluded. Sequencing input: naive CD8+ T cells sorted from blood. In the paper's terms, the cell subset or site label means: CD45RA+CCR7+. These receptors were taken from a man in his late teens or twenties in good health.

The V and J genes are TRBV10-3 and TRBJ2-7, with 9 bases lining up with TRBD2. This CDR3 has 15 residues. V lost 8 bases and J lost 2; bases outside the gene matches: 10. Looked up from germline, CDR1 is ENHRY and CDR2 is SYGVKD. CDR3 protein: CAIRMKREVTYEQYF. The CDR3 DNA follows: TGTGCCATCCGAATGAAGCGGGAGGTTACCTACGAGCAGTACTTC.

The chain recombines TRBV7-9 with TRBJ2-7; possibly TRBD2 for D (5 bases). Trimming removed 7 bases at V and 1 base at J, with 23 bases between. The CDR3 extends over 17 amino acids. The germline V gene has CDR1 SEHNR and CDR2 FQNEAQ (reference sequence). The CDR3 nucleotides read TGTGCCAGCATTCGGATTCCCAAGGAAAGCGGTTCCTACGAGCAGTACTTC. As protein: CASIRIPKESGSYEQYF. The entire variable domain, with the rest obtained from reference TRBV7-9 and TRBJ2-7, is as follows: DTGVSQNPRHKITKRGQNVTFRCDPISEHNRLYWYRQTLGQGPEFLTYFQNEAQLEKSRLLSDRFSAERPKGSFSTLEIQRTEQGDSAMYLCASIRIPKESGSYEQYFGPGTRLTVT.

The chain combines TRBV9 with TRBJ1-2; D call uncertain. The CDR3 covers 15 residues. Germline lookup yields CDR1 SGDLS and CDR2 YYNGEE. V was shortened by 3 bases and J by 4 bases, with 16 bases between the two germline ends. The DNA of the CDR3 is TGTGCCAGCAGCGGCCCATTTGGGTCGGGCTATGGCTACACCTTC. Translated, it gives CASSGPFGSGYGYTF.